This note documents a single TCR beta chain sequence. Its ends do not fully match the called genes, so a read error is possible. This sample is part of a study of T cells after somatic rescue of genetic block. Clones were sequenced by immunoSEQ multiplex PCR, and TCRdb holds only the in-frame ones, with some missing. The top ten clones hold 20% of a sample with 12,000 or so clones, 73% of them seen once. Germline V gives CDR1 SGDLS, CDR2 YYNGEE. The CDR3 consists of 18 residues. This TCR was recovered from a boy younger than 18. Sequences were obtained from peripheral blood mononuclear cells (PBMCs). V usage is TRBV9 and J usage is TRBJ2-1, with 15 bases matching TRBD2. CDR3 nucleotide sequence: TGTGCCAGCAGCCTCGGACTAGCGGGGGGGCCCTCCTACGATGAGCAGTTCTTC. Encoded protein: CASSLGLAGGPSYDEQFF.